This T cell receptor beta chain was documented in a study of T cells after posttransplantation cyclophosphamide. Cells defined as naive were viable CD3+CD4+ or CD3+CD8+ and CCR7+CD45RA+CD45RO-CD95-CD27+CD28+. This related bone marrow graft donor gave peripheral blood on the day of marrow donation. The V gene's germline CDR1 is MNHNS and CDR2 SASEGT. Trimming stripped 5 bases from V and 2 bases from J, with 13 bases between. The CDR3 has 15 residues. Method: immunoSEQ multiplex PCR; TCRdb's copy keeps in-frame clones and lacks some. The top ten clones hold less than 0.25% of a sample with 25,000 to 35,000 clones, about nine tenths of them seen once. Study-level results: Recipient CMV seropositivity and CMV reactivation strongly tracked TRB clonality.

In its sample, this clone was seen a few times. The antigen remains unidentified. Sequencing was done on a sample of naive CD4+ T cells sorted from PBMCs. The source is a woman aged 60-70 years in good health, CMV-negative, and a related stem cell transplant donor. The chain links TRBV6-1 to TRBJ1-3, with D possibly being TRBD1 (6 bases). The CDR3 here is CASSPDRTAGNTIYF. The CDR3 coding sequence is TGTGCCAGCAGTCCCGACAGGACCGCTGGAAACACCATATATTTT.